This TCR beta chain was documented in a study of monozygotic twins with inflammatory bowel disease. TCRdb re-called the 5' RACE reads and catalogs CDR3 proteins one per entry, DNA excluded. The sample table includes approximately 400,000 distinct CDR3 sequences. Isolation of total RNA was performed on whole blood, with no prior T cell sorting. Overall study findings and caveats: TCRbeta diversity (inverse Simpson) was lower in IBD patients than in healthy co-twins.

In regard to this clonotype: The target antigen is unknown.

This CDR3 region has 14 residues. Germline V gene sequence: CDR1 MNHEY, CDR2 SVGEGT. The sequencing sample was made of blood. The chain combines TRBV6-2 or TRBV6-3 with TRBJ2-1; TCRdb calls TRBD1, which cannot be checked without DNA. This TCR came from a human donor with ulcerative colitis or Crohn's disease, or a healthy co-twin of an affected twin (not recorded which). CDR3 residues: CASSYSSRGGTQFF.